The 9 T cell receptor beta chains reported below all come from one sample, sequenced in a study of CXCR3-negative and CXCR3-positive naive CD8 T cells. It was by 5' RACE with UMI labels that the TRB cDNA libraries were prepared. TCRdb re-called the 5' RACE reads and shows each CDR3 protein once, DNA omitted. This sample's table reports over 100,000 distinct CDR3 sequences. Input material: naive CXCR3- CD8+ T cells from blood. As to subset: CD45RO-CCR7+CD27+CD95- naive CD8+ T cells lacking CXCR3 (TNR3-). All receptors come from a human donor in good health. Some clones in this sample may be carry-over from other donors' samples.

V is TRBV29-1 and J is TRBJ2-1; TCRdb's D call, TRBD1, is unchecked because there is no DNA. The CDR3 sequence is 16 residues long. Germline values: CDR1 SQVTM, CDR2 ANQGSEA. CDR3 residues: CSVGEGTASSYNEQFF.

This chain connects TRBV4-1 to TRBJ1-1. This CDR3 has 15 amino acids. The germline V gene encodes CDR1 MGHRA and CDR2 YSYEKL. The CDR3 protein is CASSQRQDLNTEAFF.

CDR3 sequence: CASSQEGGRNNEQFF. The chain employs TRBV4-1 and TRBJ2-1; TCRdb returns TRBD1, unconfirmable since there is no DNA. Germline-derived CDR1 and CDR2 are MGHRA and YSYEKL. The CDR3 has 15 amino acids.

This rearrangement joins TRBV4-1 to TRBJ2-6. CDR3 length equals 15 residues. The germline V gene has CDR1 MGHRA and CDR2 YSYEKL. The CDR3: CASSQVASGANVLTF.

V is TRBV7-9 and J is TRBJ2-7; there is no DNA to check the TCRdb D call of TRBD1. Per the germline V gene, CDR1 is SEHNR and CDR2 is FQNEAQ (reference sequence). This CDR3 spans 15 amino acids. The CDR3 here is CASSLVGQGNSEQYF.

The CDR3 region is CASSLGTGSTDTQYF. V and J are TRBV7-6 and TRBJ2-3; TCRdb picks TRBD1, but there is no DNA to check that call. The CDR3 is 15 residues long. The V gene's germline CDR1 is SGHVS and CDR2 FNYEAQ. The full variable domain, rest sourced from reference TRBV7-6 and TRBJ2-3, is GAGVSQSPRYKVTKRGQDVALRCDPISGHVSLYWYRQALGQGPEFLTYFNYEAQQDKSGLPNDRFSAERPEGSISTLTIQRTEQRDSAMYRCASSLGTGSTDTQYFGPGTRLTVL.

The V gene is TRBV25-1, the J gene TRBJ1-4. Germline-derived CDR1 and CDR2 are MGHDK and SYGVNS. The CDR3 loop spans 13 amino acids. CDR3 sequence reads: CASSEQGGEKLFF. Full variable domain (outside the CDR3, taken from reference TRBV25-1 and TRBJ1-4): EADIYQTPRYLVIGTGKKITLECSQTMGHDKMYWYQQDPGMELHLIHYSYGVNSTEKGDLSSESTVSRIRTEHFPLTLESARPSHTSQYLCASSEQGGEKLFFGSGTQLSVL.

This rearrangement joins TRBV5-1 to TRBJ2-5; TCRdb picks TRBD2, but there is no DNA to check that call. Germline V lookup: CDR1 SGHRS, CDR2 YFSETQ. This CDR3 comprises 17 residues. CDR3 sequence reads: CASSFGARGGAMETQYF.

The chain employs TRBV5-1 and TRBJ1-1; TCRdb designates TRBD1, a call that cannot be tested without DNA. The CDR3 sequence is 16 residues long. Germline CDR1 and CDR2: SGHRS and YFSETQ. Here the CDR3 reads CASSGQATGLNTEAFF.